This T cell receptor beta chain was sequenced during a study of shared clonotypes between healthy human individuals. Study outcomes and limitations: Approximately 5% was the fraction of naive CD4 clonotypes found shared across several donors. Large sequencing depth failed to make sorted-subset sequencing complete, rarefaction showed.

Each donor was a Caucasian adult residing in Nashville, Tennessee. A remark on this clone: Its antigen is currently unknown.

Genomic DNA (from each subset) was split evenly across several immunoSEQ plates. Measured with immunoSEQ multiplex PCR; TCRdb has only the in-frame clones, and not every one. The sample includes some 550,000 clones, more than 95% seen only once; the top ten take approximately 0.057%. V was cut by 1 base and J by 5 bases, with 20 bases left in between. This CDR3 comprises 17 residues. CDR1 SEHNR and CDR2 FQNEAQ come from the germline V gene (reference sequence). Sequenced input: naive CD4+ T cells sorted from blood. Subset indicated: CD45RA+ positively selected. The rearrangement uses TRBV7-9 and TRBJ1-1; the D gene is possibly TRBD1 (6 bases). The receptor was isolated from a woman aged 25 to 39 in good health. In DNA form, the CDR3 reads TGTGCCAGCAGCTTAGAGAGCAGGGGTGGGCGTTGGACTGAAGCTTTCTTT. It encodes CASSLESRGGRWTEAFF.